These 25 T cell receptor beta chains originate from one sample sequenced in a study of shared clonotypes between healthy human individuals. This table comes from immunoSEQ multiplex PCR, and its TCRdb copy is limited to in-frame clones, with some not included. The data show approximately 1.9 million clones, just over 90% seen once. CD45RO-negative, CCR7-selected cells formed the naive CD8 fraction, which excluded terminally differentiated effector memory CD45RA+ cells. The sample was naive CD8+ T cells from PBMCs. The receptors here all came from a man in his late teens or twenties in good health. Some clones in this sample may be carry-over from other donors' samples.

This clone has more than one count but fewer than ten. CDR3 in DNA: TGTGCCAGCAGCCCCGGGGGTTTCGCTGAAGCTTTCTTT. Translated: CASSPGGFAEAFF. The chain carries TRBV9 and TRBJ1-1, with a weak D call TRBD1 (5 bases). The CDR3 has 13 residues. The V end lost 4 bases, the J end lost 6 bases, and 13 bases lay between the germline ends. Germline lookup yields CDR1 SGDLS and CDR2 YYNGEE.

In its sample, this clone was seen once. J is TRBJ2-7 and V is TRBV6-1, with D uncertain. This CDR3 is 13 amino acids long. Germline V gene sequence: CDR1 MNHNS, CDR2 SASEGT. Between the trimmed V and J ends, which lost 5 bases and 3 bases, there was a span of 11 bases. DNA for the CDR3: TGTGCCAGCAGTTTGCTCAACAACTACGAGCAGTACTTC. This sequence encodes CASSLLNNYEQYF.

The CDR3 DNA reads as TGTGCCAGCAGCCCACAAGTCGGAGAGACCCAGTACTTC. It is translated as CASSPQVGETQYF. J is TRBJ2-5 and V is TRBV11-2, with D unclear. The germline gives CDR1 SGHAT, CDR2 FQNNGV. The V and J ends lost 5 bases and 4 bases respectively, with 11 bases between them. This CDR3 is built from 13 residues.

This sequence joins TRBV9 and TRBJ2-2; D is tentatively TRBD1 or TRBD2 (5 bases each). Germline V CDR1 and CDR2: SGDLS, YYNGEE. The CDR3 totals 15 residues. V gave up 0 bases and J gave up 0 bases, with 6 bases separating them. The CDR3: CASSVAGPNTGELFF. The CDR3 DNA reads as TGTGCCAGCAGCGTAGCGGGACCGAACACCGGGGAGCTGTTTTTT.

With respect to this clone: Distinct nucleotide sequences in the sample also encode this CDR3. The chain uses TRBV7-8 and TRBJ2-7; D is perhaps TRBD1 (6 bases). This CDR3 is 13 amino acids long. The V end lost 2 bases, the J end lost 4 bases, and 9 bases lay between the germline ends. CDR1 and CDR2 (germline): SGHVS, FQNEAQ. The CDR3 nucleotides are TGTGCCAGCAGCTTACGGGACACGTACGAGCAGTACTTC. It is translated as CASSLRDTYEQYF.

V gene TRBV6-1 combines with J gene TRBJ2-1, with D tentatively TRBD2 (6 bases). Looked up from germline, CDR1 is MNHNS and CDR2 is SASEGT. This CDR3 contains 12 residues. V was shortened by 6 bases and J by 4 bases, with 7 bases between the two germline ends. In DNA form, the CDR3 reads TGTGCCAGCAGGACTAGATACAATGAGCAGTTCTTC. This gives the protein CASRTRYNEQFF.

The rearrangement joins TRBV7-9 to TRBJ2-1, with TRBD1 identical over 9 bases. The germline V gene has CDR1 SEHNR and CDR2 FQNEAQ (reference sequence). Trimming at V came to 4 bases and at J to 7 bases, leaving 5 bases not matched to a gene. The CDR3 is made up of 14 amino acids. CDR3 in DNA: TGTGCCAGCAGCTCAACAGGGGGCTGGAATGAGCAGTTCTTC. Translating it yields CASSSTGGWNEQFF.

The chain has TRBV7-9 and TRBJ2-7; 13 bases align to TRBD2. This CDR3 contains 16 residues. Germline CDR1 is SEHNR and CDR2 is FQNEAQ (reference sequence). Unmatched junction bases numbered 4, after V lost 5 bases and J lost 0 bases. The CDR3 sequence: CASSPGTSGASYEQYF. CDR3 nucleotide sequence: TGTGCCAGCAGCCCCGGGACTAGCGGGGCCTCCTACGAGCAGTACTTC. The full variable domain, its missing parts supplied by reference TRBV7-9 and TRBJ2-7, is DTGVSQNPRHKITKRGQNVTFRCDPISEHNRLYWYRQTLGQGPEFLTYFQNEAQLEKSRLLSDRFSAERPKGSFSTLEIQRTEQGDSAMYLCASSPGTSGASYEQYFGPGTRLTVT.

The chain has TRBV18 and TRBJ2-3, with 10 bases fitting TRBD1. The CDR3 is 19 residues long. The junction had 18 bases not matched to a gene; V was cut back by 4 bases and J by 5 bases. Germline loops: CDR1 KGHSH, CDR2 LQKENI. DNA for the CDR3: TGTGCCAGCTCACTAAACCGGGACAGGGGCAGGACCGGATTAGATACGCAGTATTTT. Translation gives CASSLNRDRGRTGLDTQYF.

This clone was seen only once. CDR3 in amino acids: CASSLGGYEAFF. CDR3 nucleotide sequence: TGTGCCAGCAGCTTGGGAGGTTATGAAGCTTTCTTT. The chain employs TRBV5-4 and TRBJ1-1, with D unclear. Trimming pared 0 bases from V and 7 bases from J, leaving 7 bases between. CDR3 length: 12 residues. Per germline, CDR1 SGHNT and CDR2 YYREEE (reference sequence).

The genes are TRBV6-5 and TRBJ2-7, with 9 bases matching TRBD2. Germline assignment: CDR1 MNHEY and CDR2 SVGAGI. J gave up 2 bases and V 5 bases, and 4 bases lay outside the gene matches. CDR3 length: 14 amino acids. CDR3 sequence reads: CASSLGGRAYEQYF. CDR3 bases: TGTGCCAGCAGTCTGGGCGGGAGGGCCTACGAGCAGTACTTC.

The sample holds one count of this clone. This sequence joins TRBV13 and TRBJ2-3, with 10 bases aligning to TRBD2. Germline lookup yields CDR1 PRHDT and CDR2 FYEKMQ (reference sequence). Trimming took 8 bases from V and 1 from J; bases not matched to a gene: 3. The CDR3 consists of 14 residues. CDR3 sequence reads: CASGTSARTDTQYF. DNA for the CDR3: TGTGCCAGCGGGACTAGCGCCCGCACAGATACGCAGTATTTT.

The V and J genes are TRBV5-1 and TRBJ1-1; TRBD1 might be the D (6 bases). Trimming took 2 bases from V and 1 from J, leaving 15 bases between them. CDR1 and CDR2 from the germline V gene are SGHRS and YFSETQ. The CDR3 sequence is 16 residues long. The CDR3 reads CASSFGPGTQNTEAFF. The CDR3 DNA reads as TGCGCCAGCAGCTTCGGCCCCGGGACACAGAACACTGAAGCTTTCTTT. Variable domain in full (rest from reference TRBV5-1 and TRBJ1-1): KAGVTQTPRYLIKTRGQQVTLSCSPISGHRSVSWYQQTPGQGLQFLFEYFSETQRNKGNFPGRFSGRQFSNSRSEMNVSTLELGDSALYLCASSFGPGTQNTEAFFGQGTRLTVV.

This clone was counted a single time. The genes are TRBV29-1 and TRBJ1-3; D gene unclear. Germline V gene sequence: CDR1 SQVTM, CDR2 ANQGSEA. Trimming took 2 bases from V and 4 from J, leaving 12 bases between them. This CDR3 spans 14 amino acids. The CDR3 loop is CSVETIERGNTIYF. The CDR3 DNA follows: TGCAGCGTTGAAACCATCGAAAGAGGAAACACCATATATTTT. The entire variable domain, with the rest obtained from reference TRBV29-1 and TRBJ1-3, is as follows: SAVISQKPSRDICQRGTSLTIQCQVDSQVTMMFWYRQQPGQSLTLIATANQGSEATYESGFVIDKFPISRPNLTFSTLTVSNMSPEDSSIYLCSVETIERGNTIYFGEGSWLTVV.

The chain uses TRBV27 and TRBJ2-7, with D possibly being TRBD2 (6 bases). V lost 0 bases, J lost 3 bases, and 18 bases lay in between. The CDR3 contains 17 residues. Germline loops: CDR1 MNHEY, CDR2 SMNVEV (reference sequence). CDR3 in DNA: TGTGCCAGCAGTTTATCCGCATGGGGCGGGGCTAACTACGAGCAGTACTTC. Its translation is CASSLSAWGGANYEQYF.

Concerning this clone itself: This sample includes further DNA sequences coding for the same CDR3. V usage is TRBV19 and J usage is TRBJ2-5; the match to TRBD2 covers 12 bases. Germline values: CDR1 LNHDA, CDR2 SQIVND (reference sequence). The CDR3 contains 15 residues. J was trimmed by 5 bases and V by 4 bases; bases with no gene match: 5. The CDR3 loop is CASSTRLAGVETQYF. Written as DNA, the CDR3 is TGTGCCAGTAGTACCAGACTAGCGGGAGTTGAGACCCAGTACTTC.

J is TRBJ2-7 and V is TRBV9, with 7 bases lining up with TRBD1. This CDR3 is built from 15 residues. V was pared by 0 bases and J by 3 bases, with 6 bases of the junction left unmatched. CDR1 SGDLS and CDR2 YYNGEE come from the germline V gene. For the CDR3, the DNA is TGTGCCAGCAGCGTAGCTGGGACAGCAAACTACGAGCAGTACTTC. It translates to CASSVAGTANYEQYF.

This clone was seen a single time. Other DNA variants within this sample encode the same CDR3. The chain recombines TRBV14 with TRBJ2-6, with 7 nucleotides matching TRBD1. J gave up 0 bases and V 4 bases, and 6 bases lay outside the gene matches. From germline, CDR1 is SGHDN and CDR2 FVKESK. This CDR3 spans 17 amino acids. The CDR3 spells CASSRRDRFSGANVLTF. The CDR3 region has the DNA TGTGCCAGCAGCCGCCGGGACAGATTCTCTGGGGCCAACGTCCTGACTTTC. Together with reference TRBV14 and TRBJ2-6, the CDR3 gives the full variable domain: EAGVTQFPSHSVIEKGQTVTLRCDPISGHDNLYWYRRVMGKEIKFLLHFVKESKQDESGMPNNRFLAERTGGTYSTLKVQPAELEDSGVYFCASSRRDRFSGANVLTFGAGSRLTVL.

This clone was picked up a small number of times. The sample has other DNA sequences that encode this CDR3 too. V usage is TRBV6-6 and J usage is TRBJ1-2; no definite D call. The V end was cut by 4 bases, the J end by 8 bases, with 5 bases between. Germline CDR1 is MNHNY and CDR2 is SVGAGI (reference sequence). There are 10 residues in the CDR3. CDR3 in amino acids: CASSSGGYTF. CDR3 in DNA: TGTGCCAGCAGTTCTGGGGGCTACACCTTC.

The chain recombines TRBV4-1 with TRBJ2-3; D is possibly TRBD1 or TRBD2 (7 bases each). The V end lost 1 base, the J end lost 1 base, and 15 bases lay between the germline ends. Germline V gives CDR1 MGHRA, CDR2 YSYEKL. The length of the CDR3 is 17 residues. The CDR3: CASSQGGRGRGTDTQYF. The CDR3 DNA is TGCGCCAGCAGCCAAGGAGGGAGGGGGCGAGGCACAGATACGCAGTATTTT.

This chain joins TRBV5-6 and TRBJ1-4; 9 nucleotides line up with TRBD1. Germline V gene lookup returns CDR1 SGHDT and CDR2 YYEEEE. J was trimmed by 6 bases and V by 7 bases; bases with no gene match: 7. The CDR3 is 14 amino acids. CDR3 sequence (DNA): TGTGCCAGCGGCTCTGGGACAGGGTATGAAAAACTGTTTTTT. Translating gives CASGSGTGYEKLFF.

This clone was observed once. The chain employs TRBV5-1 and TRBJ2-5; TRBD1 is a possible D gene (5 bases). Germline-derived CDR1 and CDR2 are SGHRS and YFSETQ. Trimming took 0 bases from V and 0 from J, leaving 9 bases between them. The CDR3 spans 15 residues. CDR3 loop: CASSLADRNQETQYF. The CDR3 DNA sequence: TGCGCCAGCAGCTTGGCCGACAGAAACCAAGAGACCCAGTACTTC. Drawing the rest from reference TRBV5-1 and TRBJ2-5, the complete variable domain is KAGVTQTPRYLIKTRGQQVTLSCSPISGHRSVSWYQQTPGQGLQFLFEYFSETQRNKGNFPGRFSGRQFSNSRSEMNVSTLELGDSALYLCASSLADRNQETQYFGPGTRLLVL.

The chain couples TRBV15 to TRBJ2-1; TRBD1 aligns across 8 bases. CDR1 is LNHNV, CDR2 YYDKDF, per germline (reference sequence). The ends lost 9 bases at V and 4 bases at J; junction bases unmatched: 8. This CDR3 is 14 amino acids long. CDR3 in DNA: TGTGCCACAGCGGACAGGGAACGTTACAATGAGCAGTTCTTC. This sequence encodes CATADRERYNEQFF. Drawing the rest from reference TRBV15 and TRBJ2-1, the complete variable domain is DAMVIQNPRYQVTQFGKPVTLSCSQTLNHNVMYWYQQKSSQAPKLLFHYYDKDFNNEADTPDNFQSRRPNTSFCFLDIRSPGLGDTAMYLCATADRERYNEQFFGPGTRLTVL.

The rearrangement joins TRBV30 to TRBJ1-1; 7 bases line up with TRBD1. The CDR3 is 15 residues long. The trim removed 0 bases at V and 6 bases at J, leaving 10 bases unmatched. Germline loops: CDR1 GTSNPN, CDR2 SVGIG (reference sequence). The CDR3: CAWSVPRETGPEAFF. Here the CDR3 DNA reads TGTGCCTGGAGTGTACCTCGTGAGACAGGGCCTGAAGCTTTCTTT. The full variable domain, in which reference TRBV30 and TRBJ1-1 provide the parts outside the CDR3, is SQTIHQWPATLVQPVGSPLSLECTVEGTSNPNLYWYRQAAGRGLQLLFYSVGIGQISSEVPQNLSASRPQDRQFILSSKKLLLSDSGFYLCAWSVPRETGPEAFFGQGTRLTVV.

The V call is TRBV2, the J call TRBJ1-1; 10 bases match TRBD1. Per germline, CDR1 SNHLY and CDR2 FYNNEI. This CDR3 comprises 14 residues. The V segment lost 1 base and the J segment 6 bases; nucleotides outside the gene matches: 2. CDR3 in DNA: TGTGCCAGCAGTGAAGGGGACAGGGGCGCTGAAGCTTTCTTT. Translated, it gives CASSEGDRGAEAFF.